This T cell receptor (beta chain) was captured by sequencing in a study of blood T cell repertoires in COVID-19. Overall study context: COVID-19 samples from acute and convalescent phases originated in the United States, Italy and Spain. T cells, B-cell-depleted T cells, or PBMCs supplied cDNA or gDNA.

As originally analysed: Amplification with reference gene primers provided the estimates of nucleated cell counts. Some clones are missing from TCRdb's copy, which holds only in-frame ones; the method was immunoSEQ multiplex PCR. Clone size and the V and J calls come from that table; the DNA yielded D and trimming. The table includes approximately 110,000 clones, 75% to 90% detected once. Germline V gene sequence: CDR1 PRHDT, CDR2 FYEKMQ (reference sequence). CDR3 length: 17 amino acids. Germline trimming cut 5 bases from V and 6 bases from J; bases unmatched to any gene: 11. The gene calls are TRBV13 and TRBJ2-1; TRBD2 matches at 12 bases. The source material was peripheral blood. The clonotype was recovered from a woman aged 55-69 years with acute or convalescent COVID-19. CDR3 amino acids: CASSPYPSGGGSNEQFF. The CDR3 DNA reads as TGTGCCAGCAGCCCATACCCTAGCGGGGGGGGCTCCAATGAGCAGTTCTTC.